This passage covers 27 T cell receptor beta chains from one sample sequenced in a study of T cell changes during pregnancy in multiple sclerosis. Assay: immunoSEQ multiplex PCR; the TCRdb copy retains only in-frame clones and omits some. The data hold tens of thousands of clones, with about 91% observed a single time. Sequences were derived from CD4+ T cells from peripheral blood mononuclear cells, sampled before pregnancy. The receptors derive from a female donor with multiple sclerosis, enrolled in a pregnancy study.

The J gene is TRBJ2-2, the V gene TRBV11-3; 9 bases are a match to TRBD1. Germline V CDR1 and CDR2: SGHNT, YENEEA. This CDR3 has 16 residues. The J segment lost 1 base and the V segment lost 5 bases, leaving 5 bases of the junction unmatched. The CDR3 DNA follows: TGTGCCAGCAGCATACCGGGACAGGGGAACACCGGGGAGCTGTTTTTT. The encoded protein is CASSIPGQGNTGELFF.

This clone has a single count. This chain joins TRBV30 and TRBJ1-5; D might be TRBD1 (5 bases). The CDR3 runs to 13 residues. Germline CDR1 GTSNPN, CDR2 SVGIG (reference sequence). Between the trimmed V and J ends, which lost 0 bases and 2 bases, there was a span of 5 bases. The CDR3 protein is CAWSVGGNQPQHF. CDR3 DNA: TGTGCCTGGAGTGTAGGGGGCAATCAGCCCCAGCATTTT.

The chain uses TRBV6-6 and TRBJ2-7; the D gene is possibly TRBD2 (6 bases). CDR1 is MNHNY, CDR2 SVGAGI, per germline (reference sequence). Trimming stripped 2 bases from V and 4 bases from J, with 9 bases between. The CDR3 has 13 amino acids. The CDR3 DNA is TGTGCCAGCAGTTACGGGGGGTCTTACGAGCAGTACTTC. Translated: CASSYGGSYEQYF.

The chain joins TRBV7-9 to TRBJ2-7; D unresolved. V lost 2 bases and J 0 bases, leaving 17 bases between the germline ends. Germline V gene lookup returns CDR1 SEHNR and CDR2 FQNEAQ (reference sequence). The CDR3 contains 17 residues. DNA of the CDR3: TGTGCCAGCAGCTTATTACGCCTCTGGGCTTCCTCCTACGAGCAGTACTTC. Protein product: CASSLLRLWASSYEQYF.

V is TRBV27 and J is TRBJ1-2; TRBD1 is a possible D gene (5 bases). V lost 1 base, J lost 4 bases, and 22 bases lay in between. This CDR3 comprises 18 residues. CDR1 is MNHEY, CDR2 SMNVEV, per germline (reference sequence). CDR3 loop: CASSLYGGNVAGGYGYTF. CDR3 in DNA: TGTGCCAGCAGTTTATATGGGGGGAATGTGGCCGGCGGCTATGGCTACACCTTC.

The chain combines TRBV6-1 with TRBJ1-5, with no clear D. CDR3 length: 15 residues. Trimming took off 2 bases at V and 1 base at J, with 9 bases between the two ends. Germline CDR1 MNHNS, CDR2 SASEGT. CDR3 region: CASSEISTSNQPQHF. In DNA, the CDR3 is TGTGCCAGCAGTGAAATCTCGACAAGCAATCAGCCCCAGCATTTT.

This clone was seen a single time. This chain uses TRBV21-1 with TRBJ1-5; TRBD1 is the table's D call, not checked against the DNA. TRBV21-1 is a pseudogene. This CDR3 has 16 residues. As DNA, the CDR3 is TGTGCCAGCAGCGGGCGACAGGGGGGCCTCAATCAGCCCCAGCATTTT. It encodes CASSGRQGGLNQPQHF.

The chain employs TRBV6-5 and TRBJ1-1, with TRBD1 identical over 8 bases. V trimming: 4 bases; J trimming: 4 bases; junction bases outside the gene matches: 5. In germline, CDR1 is MNHEY, CDR2 SVGAGI. The CDR3 extends over 14 amino acids. The CDR3 region is CASSSRGPGTEAFF. The CDR3 DNA is TGTGCCAGCAGTTCCAGGGGGCCTGGCACTGAAGCTTTCTTT.

The genes are TRBV6-6 and TRBJ2-3, with a tentative D call TRBD2 (5 bases). V was pared by 6 bases and J by 2 bases, with 12 bases between. Germline loops: CDR1 MNHNY, CDR2 SVGAGI (reference sequence). This CDR3 has 14 residues. CDR3 amino acids: CASSPGLNTDTQYF. The DNA of the CDR3 is TGTGCCAGCAGCCCCGGACTGAACACAGATACGCAGTATTTT.

This rearrangement joins TRBV18 to TRBJ2-2; a weak D match, TRBD2 (5 bases). The CDR3 consists of 15 residues. Trimming left V 2 bases short and J 4 bases short, with 11 bases between. Germline V lookup: CDR1 KGHSH, CDR2 LQKENI. As DNA, the CDR3 is TGTGCCAGCTCACCAAGAGGGCAGGCCACCGGGGAGCTGTTTTTT. Translated, it gives CASSPRGQATGELFF.

The gene calls are TRBV7-2 and TRBJ2-1; the match to TRBD2 covers 7 bases. V lost 1 base, J lost 4 bases, and 7 bases stayed unmatched. There are 16 residues in the CDR3. The V gene's germline CDR1 is SGHTA and CDR2 FQGNSA. The CDR3 DNA follows: TGTGCCAGCAGCTTAGTCGACGGGAGGACTTACAATGAGCAGTTCTTC. This codes for CASSLVDGRTYNEQFF. Looking up the rest from reference TRBV7-2 and TRBJ2-1 gives the full variable domain: GAGVSQSPSNKVTEKGKDVELRCDPISGHTALYWYRQSLGQGLEFLIYFQGNSAPDKSGLPSDRFSAERTGGSVSTLTIQRTQQEDSAVYLCASSLVDGRTYNEQFFGPGTRLTVL.

The chain uses TRBV5-1 and TRBJ2-3, with 8 nucleotides matching TRBD2. J was trimmed by 3 bases and V by 6 bases; bases with no gene match: 12. The CDR3 covers 16 residues. Germline-derived CDR1 and CDR2 are SGHRS and YFSETQ. Here the CDR3 DNA reads TGCGCCAGCACCGAACGGGGGGGGAAGGGGACAGATACGCAGTATTTT. This codes for CASTERGGKGTDTQYF.

The genes are TRBV7-9 and TRBJ1-2; maybe TRBD1 (5 bases). The CDR3 sequence is 15 residues long. The germline CDR1 and CDR2 sequences are SEHNR and FQNEAQ (reference sequence). V was pared by 1 base and J by 8 bases, with 17 bases between. The CDR3: CASSLEGRWVSGYTF. CDR3 bases: TGTGCCAGCAGCTTAGAGGGGCGCTGGGTGAGCGGCTACACCTTC.

The V and J genes are TRBV11-2 and TRBJ2-7, with a tentative D call TRBD1 (6 bases). V dropped 4 bases and J dropped 2 bases, with 9 bases sitting between them. This CDR3 has 13 residues. The germline CDR1 and CDR2 sequences are SGHAT and FQNNGV. DNA for the CDR3: TGTGCCAGCAGCTCGGACAGTACCTACGAGCAGTACTTC. Protein sequence: CASSSDSTYEQYF. Using reference TRBV11-2 and TRBJ2-7 for the parts outside the CDR3, the full variable domain is EAGVAQSPRYKIIEKRQSVAFWCNPISGHATLYWYQQILGQGPKLLIQFQNNGVVDDSQLPKDRFSAERLKGVDSTLKIQPAKLEDSAVYLCASSSDSTYEQYFGPGTRLTVT.

This chain joins TRBV27 and TRBJ1-6, with 7 bases that match TRBD1. This CDR3 contains 14 residues. Germline V CDR1 and CDR2: MNHEY, SMNVEV (reference sequence). V was clipped by 5 bases and J by 5 bases; unmatched bases: 3. CDR3 residues: CASSRQGNNSPLHF. The CDR3 DNA reads as TGTGCCAGCAGTCGACAGGGAAATAATTCACCCCTCCACTTT.

The chain links TRBV2 to TRBJ2-7, with D possibly being TRBD1 (6 bases). CDR3 length: 13 residues. Germline values: CDR1 SNHLY, CDR2 FYNNEI. Trimming took 6 bases from V and 3 from J, leaving 12 bases between them. In DNA, the CDR3 is TGTGCCAGCAGCCAGGACAGCCTCTACGAGCAGTACTTC. Translating gives CASSQDSLYEQYF.

The CDR3 DNA sequence: TGCGCCAGCAGCACGGGGGGGCTGGACACTGAAGCTTTCTTT. Its translation: CASSTGGLDTEAFF. The chain has TRBV5-1 and TRBJ1-1, with D tentatively TRBD1 (6 bases). The CDR3 is 14 amino acids. CDR1 is SGHRS, CDR2 YFSETQ, per germline. Trimming cost V 4 bases and J 3 bases, with 13 bases left between them.

This clone was detected only a few times. The chain recombines TRBV6-1 with TRBJ2-2; 7 bases are shared with TRBD1. The germline gives CDR1 MNHNS, CDR2 SASEGT. The CDR3 is 15 residues long. Unmatched junction bases numbered 6, after V lost 5 bases and J lost 3 bases. CDR3 region: CASSMTGTHTGELFF. The CDR3 coding sequence is TGTGCCAGCAGTATGACAGGGACGCACACCGGGGAGCTGTTTTTT.

The chain is built from TRBV5-1 and TRBJ1-3; D remains ambiguous. This CDR3 contains 15 residues. Trimming took 0 bases from V and 0 from J, leaving 7 bases between them. The germline gives CDR1 SGHRS, CDR2 YFSETQ. The CDR3 DNA reads TGCGCCAGCAGCTTGGCTCCAGGCTCTGGAAACACCATATATTTT. Translating it yields CASSLAPGSGNTIYF.

The chain uses TRBV9 and TRBJ2-7; 13 nucleotides match TRBD2. The CDR3 contains 15 residues. J lost 9 bases, V lost 3 bases, and 9 bases had no gene match. CDR1 is SGDLS, CDR2 YYNGEE, per germline. CDR3 sequence (DNA): TGTGCCAGCAGCGCCGGACTAGCGGGAGACTGGGGGCAGTACTTC. Protein product: CASSAGLAGDWGQYF. The full variable domain, completed using reference TRBV9 and TRBJ2-7, is DSGVTQTPKHLITATGQRVTLRCSPRSGDLSVYWYQQSLDQGLQFLIQYYNGEERAKGNILERFSAQQFPDLHSELNLSSLELGDSALYFCASSAGLAGDWGQYFGPGTRLTVT.

The rearrangement uses TRBV7-9 and TRBJ2-3; 8 bases line up with TRBD2. J gave up 6 bases and V 4 bases, and 6 bases lay outside the gene matches. This CDR3 is built from 14 residues. Germline V gene data show CDR1 as SEHNR and CDR2 as FQNEAQ (reference sequence). The CDR3 bases are TGTGCCAGCAGCTCATCGGGACTAGTTGATACGCAGTATTTT. Its translation is CASSSSGLVDTQYF.

V is TRBV27 and J is TRBJ2-3, with 9 bases lining up with TRBD1. The trim removed 4 bases at V and 3 bases at J, leaving 5 bases unmatched. Germline assignment: CDR1 MNHEY and CDR2 SMNVEV (reference sequence). The CDR3 sequence is 15 residues long. CDR3 protein: CASSSRDRVTDTQYF. The CDR3 DNA follows: TGTGCCAGCAGTTCAAGGGACAGGGTAACAGATACGCAGTATTTT.

This clone has only one observation. The chain carries TRBV27 and TRBJ2-4, with 7 bases lining up with TRBD2. The V gene end was trimmed by 5 bases and the J gene end by 3 bases; junction bases not matched to a gene: 10. This CDR3 spans 16 amino acids. Germline V gene sequence: CDR1 MNHEY, CDR2 SMNVEV (reference sequence). The chain's CDR3 is CASSIRAGVVKNIQYF. DNA of the CDR3: TGTGCCAGCAGTATCCGGGCGGGAGTGGTCAAAAACATTCAGTACTTC.

Written as DNA, the CDR3 is TGTGCCAGCAGTCGGGACAGGGGTTCCTACAATGAGCAGTTCTTC. Its protein product is CASSRDRGSYNEQFF. The J gene is TRBJ2-1, the V gene TRBV27; 10 bases map to TRBD1. J gave up 1 base and V 5 bases, and 2 bases lay outside the gene matches. The CDR3 extends over 15 amino acids. Germline-derived CDR1 and CDR2 are MNHEY and SMNVEV (reference sequence).

This clone turned up a few times. V usage is TRBV7-2 and J usage is TRBJ2-1, with D maybe TRBD2 (6 bases). V dropped 5 bases and J dropped 8 bases, with 16 bases sitting between them. The CDR3 loop spans 14 amino acids. Germline V CDR1 and CDR2: SGHTA, FQGNSA. The CDR3 DNA reads as TGTGCCAGCAGCAATCACGGGAGTTTCTATGAGCAGTTCTTC. It translates to CASSNHGSFYEQFF.

The gene calls are TRBV28 and TRBJ2-1, with 10 bases lining up with TRBD2. Germline V gives CDR1 MDHEN, CDR2 SYDVKM. The CDR3 consists of 12 residues. The ends lost 7 bases at V and 9 bases at J; junction bases unmatched: 3. CDR3 amino acids: CASILAGGEQFF. The DNA for the CDR3 is TGTGCCAGCATCTTAGCGGGAGGTGAGCAGTTCTTC. The full variable domain, rest sourced from reference TRBV28 and TRBJ2-1, is DVKVTQSSRYLVKRTGEKVFLECVQDMDHENMFWYRQDPGLGLRLIYFSYDVKMKEKGDIPEGYSVSREKKERFSLILESASTNQTSMYLCASILAGGEQFFGPGTRLTVL.

The V gene is TRBV7-8, the J gene TRBJ2-3; TRBD2 matches 11 bases. J gave up 5 bases and V 5 bases, and 12 bases lay outside the gene matches. CDR1 SGHVS and CDR2 FQNEAQ come from the germline V gene. The CDR3 contains 17 residues. The CDR3 is CASSNPLAGGGEDTQYF. Here the CDR3 DNA reads TGTGCCAGCAGCAACCCTCTAGCGGGAGGTGGTGAAGATACGCAGTATTTT.